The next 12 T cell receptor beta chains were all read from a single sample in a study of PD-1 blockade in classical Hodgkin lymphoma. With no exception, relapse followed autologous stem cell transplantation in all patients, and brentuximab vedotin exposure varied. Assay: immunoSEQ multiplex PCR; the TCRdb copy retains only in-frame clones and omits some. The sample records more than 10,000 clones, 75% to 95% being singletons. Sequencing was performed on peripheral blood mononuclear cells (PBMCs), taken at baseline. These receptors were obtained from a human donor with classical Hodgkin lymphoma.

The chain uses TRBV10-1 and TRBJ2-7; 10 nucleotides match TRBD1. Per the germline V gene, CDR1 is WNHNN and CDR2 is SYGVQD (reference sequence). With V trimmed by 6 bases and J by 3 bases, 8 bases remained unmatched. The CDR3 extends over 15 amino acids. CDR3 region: CASSRTGTGDYEQYF. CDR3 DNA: TGCGCCAGCAGCCGAACCGGGACAGGGGACTACGAGCAGTACTTC.

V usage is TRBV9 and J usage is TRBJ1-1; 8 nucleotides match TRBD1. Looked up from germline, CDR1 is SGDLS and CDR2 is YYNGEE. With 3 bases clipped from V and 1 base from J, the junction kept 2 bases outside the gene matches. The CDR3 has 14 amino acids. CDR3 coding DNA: TGTGCCAGCAGCGACAGGGGGGGGAACACTGAAGCTTTCTTT. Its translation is CASSDRGGNTEAFF.

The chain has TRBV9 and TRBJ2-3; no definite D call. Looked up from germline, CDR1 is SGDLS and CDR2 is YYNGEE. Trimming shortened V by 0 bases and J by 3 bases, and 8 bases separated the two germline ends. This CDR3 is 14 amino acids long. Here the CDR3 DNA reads TGTGCCAGCAGCGTAGCCTGGGGAACAGATACGCAGTATTTT. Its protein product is CASSVAWGTDTQYF.

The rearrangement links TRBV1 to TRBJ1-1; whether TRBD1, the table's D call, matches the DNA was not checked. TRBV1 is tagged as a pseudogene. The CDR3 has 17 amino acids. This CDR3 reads CTSRRSKLATGLSEAFF. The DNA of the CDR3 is TGCACCAGCAGGCGATCAAAACTTGCAACAGGGTTATCTGAAGCTTTCTTT.

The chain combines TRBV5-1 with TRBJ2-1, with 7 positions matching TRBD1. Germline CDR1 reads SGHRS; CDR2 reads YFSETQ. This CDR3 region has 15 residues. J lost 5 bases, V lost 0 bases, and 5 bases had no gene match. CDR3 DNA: TGCGCCAGCAGCTTGGGGCAGGGGGTAAACAATGAGCAGTTCTTC. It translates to CASSLGQGVNNEQFF.

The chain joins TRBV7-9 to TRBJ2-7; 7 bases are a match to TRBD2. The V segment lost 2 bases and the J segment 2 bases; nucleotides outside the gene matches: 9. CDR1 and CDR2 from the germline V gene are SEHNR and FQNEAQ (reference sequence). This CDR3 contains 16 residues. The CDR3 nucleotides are TGTGCCAGCAGCTTATCTGTCGGCGGGGGTACCTACGAGCAGTACTTC. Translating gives CASSLSVGGGTYEQYF.

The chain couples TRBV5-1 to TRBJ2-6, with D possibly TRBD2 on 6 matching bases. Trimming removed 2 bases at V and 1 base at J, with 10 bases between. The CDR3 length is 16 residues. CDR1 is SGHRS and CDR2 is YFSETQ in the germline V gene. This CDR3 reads CASSLVGRSGANVLTF. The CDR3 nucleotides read TGCGCCAGCAGCTTAGTAGGGAGGTCTGGGGCCAACGTCCTGACTTTC.

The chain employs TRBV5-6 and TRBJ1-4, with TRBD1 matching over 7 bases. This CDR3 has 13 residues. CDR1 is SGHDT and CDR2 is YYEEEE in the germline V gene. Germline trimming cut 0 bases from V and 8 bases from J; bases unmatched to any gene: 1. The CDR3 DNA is TGTGCCAGCAGCTTGGTACAGGGGGAAAAACTGTTTTTT. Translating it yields CASSLVQGEKLFF.

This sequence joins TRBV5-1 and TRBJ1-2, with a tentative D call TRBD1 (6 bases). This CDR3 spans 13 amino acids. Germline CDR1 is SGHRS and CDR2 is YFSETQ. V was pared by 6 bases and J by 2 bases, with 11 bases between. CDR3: CASTPGQNYGYTF. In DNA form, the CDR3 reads TGCGCCAGCACCCCAGGACAGAACTATGGCTACACCTTC.

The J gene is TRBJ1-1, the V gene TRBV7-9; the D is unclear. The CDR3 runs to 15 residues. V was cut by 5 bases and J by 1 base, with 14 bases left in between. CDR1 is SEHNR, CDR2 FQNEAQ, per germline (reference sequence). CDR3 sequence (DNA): TGTGCCAGCAGCCCCGCTGGACGGCAGAACACTGAAGCTTTCTTT. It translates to CASSPAGRQNTEAFF.

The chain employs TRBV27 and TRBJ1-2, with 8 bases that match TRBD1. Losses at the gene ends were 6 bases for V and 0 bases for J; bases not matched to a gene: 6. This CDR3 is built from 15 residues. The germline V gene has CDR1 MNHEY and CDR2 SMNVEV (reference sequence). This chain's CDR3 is CASSRDRGPNYGYTF. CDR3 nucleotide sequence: TGTGCCAGCAGCCGAGACAGGGGTCCTAACTATGGCTACACCTTC.

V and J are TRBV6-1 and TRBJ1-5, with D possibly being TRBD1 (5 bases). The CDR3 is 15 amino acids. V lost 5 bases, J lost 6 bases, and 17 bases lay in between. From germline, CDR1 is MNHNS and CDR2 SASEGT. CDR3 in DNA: TGTGCCAGCAGTCTAGGGACCATGCGGGGTCAGCCCCAGCATTTT. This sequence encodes CASSLGTMRGQPQHF.